This T cell receptor beta chain was captured by sequencing in a study of T cell responses to AZD1222 COVID-19 vaccine. Here immunoSEQ multiplex PCR was the method, and the copy in TCRdb shows in-frame clones only, minus some. The sample has 150,000 to 250,000 clones; approximately 90% are singletons. The CDR3 covers 14 residues. Germline CDR1 reads SGHRS; CDR2 reads YFSETQ. V was clipped by 0 bases and J by 5 bases, with 10 bases between them. The TCR was taken from an adult who received the AZD1222 COVID-19 vaccine. The rearrangement uses TRBV5-1 and TRBJ2-3, with D uncertain. Material: peripheral blood, obtained 28 days after the second AZD1222 dose. The CDR3 DNA is TGCGCCAGCAGCTTGGGGTTCGCCCGAGATACGCAGTATTTT. Amino acids: CASSLGFARDTQYF.